The clone carrying this T cell receptor beta chain was detected only a few times. Its antigen is still unknown. Other DNA variants within this sample encode the same CDR3. Naive CD8 cells lacked CD45RO and underwent positive selection for CCR7, leaving out terminally differentiated effector memory CD45RA+ cells. Deep-level settings were used for running the assay. The assay was immunoSEQ multiplex PCR, and TCRdb's table has in-frame clones only and misses some. The sample has some 1,900,000 clones, about 95% seen once. The CDR3 extends over 13 amino acids. Germline lookup yields CDR1 WNHNN and CDR2 SYGVQD (reference sequence). V trimming: 0 bases; J trimming: 6 bases; junction bases outside the gene matches: 1. This record comes from a study of shared clonotypes between healthy human individuals. Notes on the study in general: Among non-shared clonotypes, generation probabilities were lower than among those shared by all four donors.

This chain uses TRBV10-1 with TRBJ2-7; 8 nucleotides line up with TRBD2. Material for sequencing was naive CD8+ T cells sorted from blood. This sequence was found in a young man in good health. CDR3 amino acids: CASSESGGGEQYF. In DNA, the CDR3 is TGCGCCAGCAGTGAGTCCGGGGGGGGCGAGCAGTACTTC.